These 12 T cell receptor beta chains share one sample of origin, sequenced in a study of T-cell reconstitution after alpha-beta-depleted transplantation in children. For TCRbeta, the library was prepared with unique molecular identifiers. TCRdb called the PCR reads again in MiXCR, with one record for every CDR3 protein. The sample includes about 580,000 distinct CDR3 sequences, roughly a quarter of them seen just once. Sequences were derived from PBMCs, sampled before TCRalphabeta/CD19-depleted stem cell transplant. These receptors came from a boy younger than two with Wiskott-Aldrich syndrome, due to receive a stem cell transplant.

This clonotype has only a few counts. CDR3 sequence (DNA): TGCGCCAGCAGCTTGGTGCTCAGCTCCTCGGAGACCCAGTACTTC. It is translated as CASSLVLSSSETQYF. The genes are TRBV5-1 and TRBJ2-5; no firm D call. This CDR3 spans 15 amino acids. V was cut by 0 bases and J by 5 bases, with 14 bases left in between. CDR1 is SGHRS, CDR2 YFSETQ, per germline. Based on the CDR3 plus reference TRBV5-1 and TRBJ2-5, the full variable domain is KAGVTQTPRYLIKTRGQQVTLSCSPISGHRSVSWYQQTPGQGLQFLFEYFSETQRNKGNFPGRFSGRQFSNSRSEMNVSTLELGDSALYLCASSLVLSSSETQYFGPGTRLLVL.

The DNA for the CDR3 is TGCAGCGTTGTGGGGGTTTCTGAAGCTTTCTTT. It specifies CSVVGVSEAFF. The rearrangement uses TRBV29-1 and TRBJ1-1; TRBD1 might be the D (5 bases). In germline, CDR1 is SQVTM, CDR2 ANQGSEA. Trimming removed 4 bases from V and 6 bases from J, with 9 bases in between. The CDR3 sequence is 11 residues long.

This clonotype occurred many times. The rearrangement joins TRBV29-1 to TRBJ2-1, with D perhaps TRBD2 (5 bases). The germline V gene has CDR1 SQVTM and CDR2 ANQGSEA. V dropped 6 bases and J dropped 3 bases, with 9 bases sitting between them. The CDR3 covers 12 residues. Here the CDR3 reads CSVDRDYNEQFF. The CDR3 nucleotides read TGCAGCGTAGACCGGGACTACAATGAGCAGTTCTTC.

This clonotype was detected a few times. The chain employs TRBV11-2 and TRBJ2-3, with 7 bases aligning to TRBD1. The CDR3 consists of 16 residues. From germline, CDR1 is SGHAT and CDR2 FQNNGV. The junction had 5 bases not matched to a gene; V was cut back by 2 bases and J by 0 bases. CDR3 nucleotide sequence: TGTGCCAGCAGCTTATTGAGGACAGGTAGCACAGATACGCAGTATTTT. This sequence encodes CASSLLRTGSTDTQYF.

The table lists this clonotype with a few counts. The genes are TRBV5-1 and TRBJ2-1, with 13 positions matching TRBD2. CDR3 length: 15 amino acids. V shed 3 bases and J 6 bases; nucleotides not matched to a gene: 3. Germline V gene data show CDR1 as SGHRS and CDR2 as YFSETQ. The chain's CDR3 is CASSSGLAGTNEQFF. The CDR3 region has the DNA TGCGCCAGCAGCTCGGGACTAGCGGGAACCAATGAGCAGTTCTTC.

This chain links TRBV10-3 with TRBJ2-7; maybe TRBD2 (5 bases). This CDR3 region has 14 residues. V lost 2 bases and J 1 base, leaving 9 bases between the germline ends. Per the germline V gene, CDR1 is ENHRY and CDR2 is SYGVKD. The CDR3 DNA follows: TGTGCCATCAGTGAGACTAGAATATCCTACGAGCAGTACTTC. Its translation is CAISETRISYEQYF.

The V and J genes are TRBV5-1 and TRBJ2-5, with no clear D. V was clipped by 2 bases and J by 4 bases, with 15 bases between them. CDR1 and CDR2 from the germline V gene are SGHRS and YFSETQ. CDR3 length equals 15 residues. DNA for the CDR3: TGCGCCAGCAGCTTCGCTGGCTTACTACTAGAGACCCAGTACTTC. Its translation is CASSFAGLLLETQYF.

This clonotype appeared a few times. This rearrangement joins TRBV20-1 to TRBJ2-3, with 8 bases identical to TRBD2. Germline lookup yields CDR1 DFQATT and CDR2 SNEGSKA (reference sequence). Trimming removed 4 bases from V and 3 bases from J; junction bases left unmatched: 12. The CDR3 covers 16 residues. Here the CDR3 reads CSAKSASSGPTDTQYF. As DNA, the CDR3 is TGCAGTGCTAAATCGGCGTCTAGCGGGCCAACAGATACGCAGTATTTT.

CDR3 DNA: TGTGCCATCAGAGATCCGGGACAGGGGTCCCCCTACGAGCAGTACTTC. Translated: CAIRDPGQGSPYEQYF. V gene TRBV10-3 combines with J gene TRBJ2-7; 10 bases map to TRBD1. Germline trimming cut 6 bases from V and 2 bases from J; bases unmatched to any gene: 10. The CDR3 is 16 residues long. CDR1 and CDR2 from the germline V gene are ENHRY and SYGVKD.

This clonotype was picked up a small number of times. Here the CDR3 reads CASSLFALNEQYF. The CDR3 coding sequence is TGTGCCAGCAGCTTATTCGCCCTAAACGAGCAGTACTTC. This chain joins TRBV7-2 and TRBJ2-7; D call uncertain. CDR3 length equals 13 residues. Germline loops: CDR1 SGHTA, CDR2 FQGNSA. V was shortened by 2 bases and J by 5 bases, with 10 bases between the two germline ends.

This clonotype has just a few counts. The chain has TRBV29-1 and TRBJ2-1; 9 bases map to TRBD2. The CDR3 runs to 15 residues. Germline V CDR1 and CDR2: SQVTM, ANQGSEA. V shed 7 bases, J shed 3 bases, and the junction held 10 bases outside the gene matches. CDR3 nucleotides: TGCAGCGCTGACCGTCTAGCGGGATTCTACAATGAGCAGTTCTTC. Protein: CSADRLAGFYNEQFF.

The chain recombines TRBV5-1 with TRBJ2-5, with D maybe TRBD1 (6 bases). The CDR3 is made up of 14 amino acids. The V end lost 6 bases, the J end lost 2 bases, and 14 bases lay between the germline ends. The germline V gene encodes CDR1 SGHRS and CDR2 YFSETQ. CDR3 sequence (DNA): TGCGCCAGCAAGAATCGACAGGTGCAAGAGACCCAGTACTTC. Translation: CASKNRQVQETQYF.